This is a list of T cell receptor beta chains from one sample in a study of blood T cell repertoires in COVID-19. Libraries were prepared by immunoSEQ multiplex PCR; TCRdb keeps only in-frame clonotypes and omits some of them. The table has 110,000 to 150,000 clones, more than 75% seen once. The specimen was peripheral blood. All receptors come from a human donor in a cohort sampled during active COVID-19. CDR3s include the opening cysteine and the closing phenylalanine or tryptophan. Fields, in order: D gene, clone size, V gene, J gene, CDR3 length, CDR3 DNA, CDR3 protein. D genes are given only for firm matches. Size values are once, few and many counts, or a class for expanded clones, and some rows have none.

>.|.|TRBV6-5|TRBJ2-7|14
TGTGCCAGCGTGTGGACTGGGAACAACTACGAGCAGTACTTC
CASVWTGNNYEQYF
>.|few|TRBV2|TRBJ2-6|15
TGTGCCAGCATCAAGGGGGACTCTGGGGCCAACGTCCTGACTTTC
CASIKGDSGANVLTF
>.|.|TRBV27|TRBJ2-1|13
TGTGCCAGCAGACCCAACTCACACAATGAGCAGTTCTTC
CASRPNSHNEQFF
>.|.|TRBV18|TRBJ2-2|16
TGTGCCAGCTCACCAGCCCTTCGCGCGAACACCGGGGAGCTGTTTTTT
CASSPALRANTGELFF
>.|few|TRBV21-1|TRBJ1-1|14
TGTGCCAGCAGCAAGACAGGGAGAGGGCCTGAAGCTTTCTTT
CASSKTGRGPEAFF
>TRBD2|.|TRBV7-2|TRBJ2-1|16
TGTGCCAGCAGCTTAGCGTCCCCGGGGGGGTACAATGAGCAGTTCTTC
CASSLASPGGYNEQFF
>TRBD1|.|TRBV5-4|TRBJ2-7|15
TGTGCCAGCAGCTGGACAGGGAGTAGTTCCTACGAGCAGTACTTC
CASSWTGSSSYEQYF
>TRBD2|.|TRBV28|TRBJ2-3|14
TGTGCCAGCAGTCCCGGGGGGGCTATAGATACGCAGTATTTT
CASSPGGAIDTQYF
>TRBD1|few|TRBV4-1|TRBJ1-6|21
TGCGCCAGCAGCCTCCTAACCAGGGGGACCGCCGAGGGTTCCTATAATTCACCCCTCCACTTT
CASSLLTRGTAEGSYNSPLHF
>.|few|TRBV12-2|TRBJ2-5|17
TGTGCAAGTCGCCCCAAGCCGGGACTAGCGGGAGTGGAGACCCAGTACTTC
CASRPKPGLAGVETQYF
>.|.|TRBV29-1|TRBJ2-3|13
TGCAGCGCCCGGGACACCTCCACAGATACGCAGTATTTT
CSARDTSTDTQYF
>.|once|TRBV28|TRBJ2-7|15
TGTGCCAGCAGTTTTGGTCGGGACTGGGGTAGGGAGCAGTACTTC
CASSFGRDWGREQYF
>.|.|TRBV29-1|TRBJ2-3|12
TGCAGCGTTGGCCAGGGGAGAGATACGCAGTATTTT
CSVGQGRDTQYF
>TRBD1|.|TRBV2|TRBJ2-7|16
TGTGCCAGCAGTGTTGTCGGTGTCAGGGGGCAATACGAGCAGTACTTC
CASSVVGVRGQYEQYF
>.|.|TRBV28|TRBJ1-5|15
TGTGCCAGCAGAACCGGGACACGGATCAATCAGCCCCAGCATTTT
CASRTGTRINQPQHF
>TRBD1|.|TRBV7-3|TRBJ2-1|15
TGTGCCAGCAGCTCCGGGACAGGCGCCTACAATGAGCAGTTCTTC
CASSSGTGAYNEQFF
>TRBD2|.|TRBV5-1|TRBJ2-1|17
TGCGCCAGCAGCTTGGAGAGCGGGAGGGGGTCCTACAATGAGCAGTTCTTC
CASSLESGRGSYNEQFF
>TRBD2|.|TRBV5-5|TRBJ2-7|14
TGTGCCAGCAGCTTGGTAGCGGGAGACGGGGAGCAGTACTTC
CASSLVAGDGEQYF
>.|.|TRBV7-3|TRBJ1-5|15
TGTGCCAGCAGCTTAAAAGCCCCGGACAGTCGGCCCCAGCATTTT
CASSLKAPDSRPQHF
>.|few|TRBV5-1|TRBJ2-3|14
TGCGCCAGCAGCGATGGATCTCAGGCAGATACGCAGTATTTT
CASSDGSQADTQYF
>TRBD1|.|TRBV5-1|TRBJ2-5|14
TGCGCCAGCAGCTTGGAGGCCAGGGGGGAGACCCAGTACTTC
CASSLEARGETQYF
>TRBD2|.|TRBV28|TRBJ2-7|16
TGTGCCAGCAGAGAAGGGACTAGCGGGAGGTCCTACGAGCAGTACTTC
CASREGTSGRSYEQYF
>.|.|TRBV3-1/TRBV3-2|TRBJ2-7|12
TGTGCCAGCAGCCAAGTTCAGAACGAGCAGTACTTC
CASSQVQNEQYF
>.|.|TRBV6-6|TRBJ1-3|15
TGTGCCAGCAGATTACAGGCCTCCTCTGGAAACACCATATATTTT
CASRLQASSGNTIYF
>.|.|TRBV24-1|TRBJ1-5|12
TGTGCCACCAGTGACTCAGGGGAACCCCAGCATTTT
CATSDSGEPQHF
>.|.|TRBV5-4|TRBJ1-1|15
TGTGCCAGCAGCTTCTCGTCCGGGTCCAACACTGAAGCTTTCTTT
CASSFSSGSNTEAFF
>TRBD2|.|TRBV19|TRBJ2-5|15
TGTGCCAGTAGTGTCCTAGCGGGGGGACAAGAGACCCAGTACTTC
CASSVLAGGQETQYF
>TRBD1|.|TRBV7-2|TRBJ1-1|17
TGTGCCAGCAGCCCGGGGACAGGGGGCCTAATGAACACTGAAGCTTTCTTT
CASSPGTGGLMNTEAFF
>TRBD1|.|TRBV30|TRBJ1-1|14
TGTGCCTGGAGTGTAGGGGGCTACCCTCGAGTTTACAAATTT
CAWSVGGYPRVYKF
>.|.|TRBV24-1|TRBJ2-5|13
TGTGCCACCAGTGATTCCGCAGTCCGGACCCAGTACTTC
CATSDSAVRTQYF
>TRBD2|.|TRBV12-3/TRBV12-4|TRBJ2-7|13
TGTGCCAGCTCCGCGGGGGGGCCGGGCGAGCAGTACTTC
CASSAGGPGEQYF
>.|.|TRBV5-1|TRBJ2-5|13
TGCGCCAGCAGCTTGGCAGGAAAAGAGACCCAGTACTTC
CASSLAGKETQYF
>.|.|TRBV5-5|TRBJ1-5|15
TGTGCCAGCAGCTTGTTAGGGGATAGCAATCAGCCCCAGCATTTT
CASSLLGDSNQPQHF
>.|.|TRBV12-5|TRBJ1-1|14
TGTGCTAGTGCCCTAACAGGGAAGTGGACTGAAGCTTTCTTT
CASALTGKWTEAFF
>.|.|TRBV28|TRBJ2-7|16
TGTGCCAGCGGCCAATCGACAGCTACGAGCTCCTACGAGCAGTACTTC
CASGQSTATSSYEQYF
>.|once|TRBV21-1|TRBJ1-1|15
TGTGCCAGCAGCGCCTGTGGGAGGGGATCAACTGAAGCTTTCTTT
CASSACGRGSTEAFF
>.|.|TRBV18|TRBJ1-1|15
TGTGCCAGCTCATATCTGGAGGGATCAGGCACTGAAGCTTTCTTT
CASSYLEGSGTEAFF
>TRBD1|.|TRBV24-1|TRBJ1-2|15
TGTGCCACCAGTGATGCAGGGGGCTTAGGTACCGGCTACACCTTC
CATSDAGGLGTGYTF
>.|.|TRBV7-9|TRBJ2-3|12
TGTGCCAGCAGCCCCCCGGGGGGCCGGTGGTATTTT
CASSPPGGRWYF
>TRBD2|.|TRBV11-3|TRBJ2-1|15
TGTGCCAGCAGCTTAGGCACTCGGGGGGGCAATGAGCAGTTCTTC
CASSLGTRGGNEQFF